This T cell receptor (beta chain) was retrieved from a study of CD8 T cells in Susac syndrome. Findings and limits, study-wide: An acknowledgment was made by the study that its TCR sequencing and HLA analysis involved relatively few individuals.

Through negative isolation, CD4+ and CD8+ T cells were obtained, while TEMRA cells were enriched using FACS. To note about this clonotype: The target antigen is unknown.

Reverse transcription used about 0.45 to 1 ug RNA and random hexamers. TCR beta CDR3 was amplified by immunoSEQ multiplex PCR. This amplification extended across 54 Vbeta and 13 Jbeta segments. MiXCR was run by TCRdb on the immunoSEQ multiplex PCR reads, yielding one entry per CDR3 protein. The data show 400,000 or so distinct CDR3 sequences, roughly 85% seen once. Trimming shortened V by 0 bases and J by 0 bases, and 12 bases separated the two germline ends. The CDR3 is 16 residues long. Per the germline V gene, CDR1 is MGHRA and CDR2 is YSYEKL. The TCR sequence derives from a human donor with multiple sclerosis. This chain links TRBV4-1 with TRBJ2-7, with no clear D. Sequencing used CD8+ T cells from PBMCs. The CDR3: CASSQEPQILSYEQYF. The CDR3 region has the DNA TGCGCCAGCAGCCAAGAGCCCCAAATCCTCTCCTACGAGCAGTACTTC.